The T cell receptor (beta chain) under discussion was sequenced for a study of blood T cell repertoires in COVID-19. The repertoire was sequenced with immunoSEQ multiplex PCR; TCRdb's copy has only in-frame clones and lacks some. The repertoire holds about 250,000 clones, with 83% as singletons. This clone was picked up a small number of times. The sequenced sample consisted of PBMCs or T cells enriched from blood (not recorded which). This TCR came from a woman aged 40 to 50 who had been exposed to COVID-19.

CDR3 loop: CASSGAGGFNGYTF. CDR3 nucleotides: TGTGCCAGCTCAGGGGCAGGGGGCTTTAATGGCTACACCTTC. The chain employs TRBV18 and TRBJ1-2; 8 bases fit TRBD1. V lost 5 bases and J lost 6; bases outside the gene matches: 8. CDR3 length: 14 amino acids. Looked up from germline, CDR1 is KGHSH and CDR2 is LQKENI.